This T cell receptor (beta chain) is from a study of a mutant IDH1 vaccine in newly diagnosed glioma. Looking at the study overall: The treated group averaged approximately 42 years old and was 62.5% male, about 40% female.

TCRdb's table, derived via immunoSEQ multiplex PCR, lists solely in-frame clones and lacks some. The sample shows tens of thousands of clones, 65% to 80% of them seen only once. V was shortened by 3 bases and J by 3 bases, with 4 bases between the two germline ends. The CDR3 contains 12 residues. In germline, CDR1 is SGHTA, CDR2 FQGNSA. This clone was detected a few times. Sample time point: baseline, week 1 (first vaccination visit). As for treatment: pre-vaccination baseline after standard-of-care therapy. This clonotype originated in a middle-aged woman with glioma. The chain is built from TRBV7-2 and TRBJ2-3; no definite D call. Specimen: PBMCs, collected from a glioma patient treated with radiotherapy, temozolomide or both. The CDR3 bases are TGTGCCAGCAGCTTTAGTACAGATACGCAGTATTTT. Translating it yields CASSFSTDTQYF.